A selection of T cell receptor beta chains follows, all from one sample in a study of spatial heterogeneity in lung cancer. MiXCR, applied by TCRdb to the 5' RACE reads, yields one record per CDR3 protein. This sample yields approximately 44,000 distinct CDR3 sequences, of which roughly an eighth are seen a single time; 50% to 70% belongs to the top ten. Sequenced material: PBMCs, taken at surgery. The receptors here all came from a male donor with early-stage non-small cell lung cancer. The CDR3 runs from the conserved cysteine through the conserved F or W. Each record gives: clone size, D gene, J gene, V gene, CDR3 protein, CDR3 DNA. D genes are given only for firm matches. Not every row has a clone size; where given, it reads once, few, many or a size class.

abundance: medium-sized; d_gene: .; j_gene: TRBJ2-1; v_gene: TRBV28; CDR3aa: CASGGSGSSYNEQFF; CDR3nt: TGTGCCAGCGGTGGATCGGGGAGCTCCTACAATGAGCAGTTCTTC
abundance: many; d_gene: .; j_gene: TRBJ2-7; v_gene: TRBV6-1; CDR3aa: CASSELEGEVYEQYF; CDR3nt: TGTGCCAGCAGTGAATTGGAGGGGGAAGTCTACGAGCAGTACTTC
abundance: .; d_gene: .; j_gene: TRBJ1-1; v_gene: TRBV9; CDR3aa: CASSVGQSDTEAFF; CDR3nt: TGTGCCAGCAGCGTGGGGCAAAGTGACACTGAAGCTTTCTTT
abundance: .; d_gene: TRBD1; j_gene: TRBJ1-4; v_gene: TRBV29-1; CDR3aa: CSVEGFHQTGGGEKLFF; CDR3nt: TGCAGCGTCGAGGGGTTCCATCAAACAGGGGGCGGTGAAAAACTGTTTTTT
abundance: few; d_gene: .; j_gene: TRBJ2-3; v_gene: TRBV7-2; CDR3aa: CASSSPPGTDTQYF; CDR3nt: TGTGCCAGCAGCTCACCGCCCGGGACAGATACGCAGTATTTT
abundance: many; d_gene: TRBD1; j_gene: TRBJ1-4; v_gene: TRBV20-1; CDR3aa: CSAREGDRGKLFF; CDR3nt: TGCAGTGCTAGAGAAGGGGACAGGGGGAAACTGTTTTTT
abundance: many; d_gene: .; j_gene: TRBJ2-3; v_gene: TRBV11-2; CDR3aa: CASGMGRQDTQYF; CDR3nt: TGTGCCAGCGGTATGGGGAGGCAAGATACGCAGTATTTT
abundance: few; d_gene: .; j_gene: TRBJ1-1; v_gene: TRBV6-2/TRBV6-3; CDR3aa: CASSSYGGTEAFF; CDR3nt: TGTGCCAGCAGCTCCTACGGGGGGACTGAAGCTTTCTTT
abundance: .; d_gene: .; j_gene: TRBJ2-5; v_gene: TRBV29-1; CDR3aa: CSVGPSPETQYF; CDR3nt: TGCAGCGTTGGGCCCTCCCCGGAGACCCAGTACTTC
abundance: .; d_gene: .; j_gene: TRBJ1-2; v_gene: TRBV6-6; CDR3aa: CASSYTAEGQRYGYTF; CDR3nt: TGTGCCAGCAGTTACACAGCCGAGGGGCAGCGGTATGGCTACACCTTC
abundance: few; d_gene: TRBD1; j_gene: TRBJ2-7; v_gene: TRBV9; CDR3aa: CASSVTGTGLAEQYF; CDR3nt: TGTGCCAGCAGCGTCACCGGGACAGGGCTGGCCGAGCAGTACTTC
abundance: few; d_gene: TRBD2; j_gene: TRBJ2-2; v_gene: TRBV7-3; CDR3aa: CASSSGLAGGTGELFF; CDR3nt: TGTGCCAGCAGCTCGGGACTAGCGGGAGGTACCGGGGAGCTGTTTTTT
abundance: .; d_gene: .; j_gene: TRBJ2-3; v_gene: TRBV12-3/TRBV12-4; CDR3aa: CASSRTVSTDTQYF; CDR3nt: TGTGCCAGCAGCCGGACGGTCAGCACAGATACGCAGTATTTT
abundance: few; d_gene: .; j_gene: TRBJ1-2; v_gene: TRBV28; CDR3aa: CASSSHRNGYTF; CDR3nt: TGTGCCAGCAGTTCTCACAGGAATGGCTACACCTTC
abundance: .; d_gene: TRBD2; j_gene: TRBJ2-7; v_gene: TRBV19; CDR3aa: CASSNPPGLALYEQYF; CDR3nt: TGTGCCAGTAGTAACCCCCCGGGACTAGCACTCTACGAGCAGTACTTC
abundance: many; d_gene: .; j_gene: TRBJ2-3; v_gene: TRBV10-2; CDR3aa: CASTDSGTQYF; CDR3nt: TGCGCCAGCACCGACTCTGGTACGCAGTATTTT
abundance: few; d_gene: .; j_gene: TRBJ2-2; v_gene: TRBV6-2/TRBV6-3; CDR3aa: CASSYGNRGGSTGELFF; CDR3nt: TGTGCCAGCAGTTACGGGAACAGGGGAGGGAGCACCGGGGAGCTGTTTTTT
abundance: .; d_gene: .; j_gene: TRBJ1-5; v_gene: TRBV27; CDR3aa: CASSFRGQPQHF; CDR3nt: TGTGCCAGCAGTTTCAGGGGTCAGCCCCAGCATTTT
abundance: many; d_gene: .; j_gene: TRBJ1-1; v_gene: TRBV18; CDR3aa: CASSPPRGSRGTEAFF; CDR3nt: TGTGCCAGCTCACCACCGAGAGGGAGCAGGGGCACTGAAGCTTTCTTT
abundance: few; d_gene: .; j_gene: TRBJ1-5; v_gene: TRBV7-2; CDR3aa: CASSSDSHQPQHF; CDR3nt: TGTGCCAGCAGCTCGGACAGTCATCAGCCCCAGCATTTT
abundance: .; d_gene: TRBD1; j_gene: TRBJ1-1; v_gene: TRBV20-1; CDR3aa: CSAPTGTGFNTEAFF; CDR3nt: TGCAGTGCTCCCACCGGGACAGGGTTTAACACTGAAGCTTTCTTT
abundance: .; d_gene: .; j_gene: TRBJ1-1; v_gene: TRBV7-9; CDR3aa: CASSLPPTTNTEAFF; CDR3nt: TGTGCCAGCAGCTTGCCCCCCACAACTAACACTGAAGCTTTCTTT
abundance: .; d_gene: TRBD1; j_gene: TRBJ1-5; v_gene: TRBV10-3; CDR3aa: CAISEPGTGGRNQPQHF; CDR3nt: TGTGCCATCAGTGAGCCCGGGACAGGGGGAAGGAATCAGCCCCAGCATTTT
abundance: .; d_gene: TRBD1; j_gene: TRBJ2-2; v_gene: TRBV20-1; CDR3aa: CSAKGQGGTGELFF; CDR3nt: TGCAGTGCTAAAGGACAGGGGGGCACCGGGGAGCTGTTTTTT
abundance: .; d_gene: .; j_gene: TRBJ2-1; v_gene: TRBV11-3; CDR3aa: CASSHEGPQALNEQFF; CDR3nt: TGTGCCAGCAGCCATGAGGGCCCCCAGGCACTCAATGAGCAGTTCTTC
abundance: few; d_gene: .; j_gene: TRBJ2-5; v_gene: TRBV15; CDR3aa: CATSRKRVQETQYF; CDR3nt: TGTGCCACCAGCAGAAAGCGGGTCCAAGAGACCCAGTACTTC
abundance: few; d_gene: .; j_gene: TRBJ1-3; v_gene: TRBV4-2; CDR3aa: CASSQDSQEISGNTIYF; CDR3nt: TGTGCCAGCAGCCAAGATTCCCAGGAGATCTCTGGAAACACCATATATTTT
abundance: many; d_gene: .; j_gene: TRBJ2-2; v_gene: TRBV5-1; CDR3aa: CASSRDRFASTGELFF; CDR3nt: TGCGCCAGCAGCCGAGACAGGTTTGCTAGCACCGGGGAGCTGTTTTTT
abundance: many; d_gene: TRBD2; j_gene: TRBJ2-1; v_gene: TRBV5-1; CDR3aa: CASSLEGSGSLREQFF; CDR3nt: TGCGCCAGCAGCTTGGAGGGTAGCGGGAGTCTACGTGAGCAGTTCTTC
abundance: many; d_gene: .; j_gene: TRBJ2-7; v_gene: TRBV11-3; CDR3aa: CASSLVHRVNSYEQYF; CDR3nt: TGTGCCAGCAGCTTAGTTCACAGGGTAAACTCCTACGAGCAGTACTTC
abundance: many; d_gene: .; j_gene: TRBJ2-3; v_gene: TRBV19; CDR3aa: CASSSRSGDTQYF; CDR3nt: TGTGCCAGTAGTAGTCGTTCCGGGGATACGCAGTATTTT
abundance: .; d_gene: .; j_gene: TRBJ2-2; v_gene: TRBV7-2; CDR3aa: CASSSTRGTGELFF; CDR3nt: TGTGCCAGCAGCTCCACGAGAGGCACCGGGGAGCTGTTTTTT
abundance: few; d_gene: .; j_gene: TRBJ1-2; v_gene: TRBV6-6; CDR3aa: CASSYSRGSSNYGYTF; CDR3nt: TGTGCCAGCAGTTACTCACGGGGATCTTCTAACTATGGCTACACCTTC
abundance: few; d_gene: .; j_gene: TRBJ1-5; v_gene: TRBV18; CDR3aa: CASSPGDGQPQHF; CDR3nt: TGTGCCAGCTCACCAGGGGACGGTCAGCCCCAGCATTTT
abundance: .; d_gene: .; j_gene: TRBJ1-3; v_gene: TRBV12-5; CDR3aa: CASGLQEPGNTIYF; CDR3nt: TGTGCTAGTGGTTTACAGGAGCCTGGAAACACCATATATTTT
abundance: .; d_gene: TRBD2; j_gene: TRBJ2-7; v_gene: TRBV6-2/TRBV6-3; CDR3aa: CASRMSGTGHEQYF; CDR3nt: TGTGCCAGCAGAATGAGCGGGACGGGACACGAGCAGTACTTC
abundance: many; d_gene: TRBD1; j_gene: TRBJ1-1; v_gene: TRBV11-1; CDR3aa: CASSLGTGVSEAFF; CDR3nt: TGTGCCAGCAGCTTGGGGACAGGGGTTTCTGAAGCTTTCTTT
abundance: many; d_gene: .; j_gene: TRBJ1-5; v_gene: TRBV13; CDR3aa: CASSPRRDQPQHF; CDR3nt: TGTGCCAGCAGCCCCCGGAGGGATCAGCCCCAGCATTTT
abundance: few; d_gene: .; j_gene: TRBJ2-1; v_gene: TRBV7-9; CDR3aa: CASSLGRVEEQFF; CDR3nt: TGTGCCAGCAGCTTAGGCAGGGTCGAGGAGCAGTTCTTC
abundance: few; d_gene: TRBD2; j_gene: TRBJ2-5; v_gene: TRBV5-1; CDR3aa: CASSLVPGGQETQYF; CDR3nt: TGCGCCAGCAGCTTGGTACCGGGGGGGCAAGAGACCCAGTACTTC